The entry below describes one T cell receptor (beta chain). Produced via immunoSEQ multiplex PCR; TCRdb's table is partial and in-frame only. Of some 70,000 clones listed, 92% are singletons. This entry comes from a study of technical replicates of blood from a few donors. The length of the CDR3 is 14 residues. Germline CDR1 and CDR2: SEHNR and FQNEAQ (reference sequence). V lost 3 bases and J 2 bases, leaving 11 bases between the germline ends. This TCR came from a human donor in good health. The V call is TRBV7-9, the J call TRBJ2-7; maybe TRBD1 (6 bases). Material for sequencing was T cells isolated from PBMCs. The CDR3 loop is CASSFSGDTYEQYF. CDR3 nucleotide sequence: TGTGCCAGCAGCTTTTCTGGGGACACCTACGAGCAGTACTTC.